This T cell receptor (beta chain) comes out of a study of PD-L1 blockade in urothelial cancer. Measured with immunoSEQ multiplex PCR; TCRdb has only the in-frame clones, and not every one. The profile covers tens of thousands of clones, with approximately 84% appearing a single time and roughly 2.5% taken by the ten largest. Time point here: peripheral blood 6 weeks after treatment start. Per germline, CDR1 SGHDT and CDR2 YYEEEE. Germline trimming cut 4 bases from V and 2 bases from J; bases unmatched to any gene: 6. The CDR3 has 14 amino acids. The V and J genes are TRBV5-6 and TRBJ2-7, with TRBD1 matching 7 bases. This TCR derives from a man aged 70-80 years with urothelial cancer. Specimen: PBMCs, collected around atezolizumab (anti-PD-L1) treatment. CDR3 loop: CASSPAGGTYEQYF. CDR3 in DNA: TGTGCCAGCAGCCCCGCAGGGGGAACCTACGAGCAGTACTTC. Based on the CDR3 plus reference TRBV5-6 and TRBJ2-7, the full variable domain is DAGVTQSPTHLIKTRGQQVTLRCSPKSGHDTVSWYQQALGQGPQFIFQYYEEEERQRGNFPDRFSGHQFPNYSSELNVNALLLGDSALYLCASSPAGGTYEQYFGPGTRLTVT.